The 4 T cell receptor beta chains given below trace back to one sample, sequenced in a study of spatial heterogeneity in lung cancer. Stated time point: sample taken at primary tumor resection. In TCRdb, the 5' RACE reads were re-called with MiXCR into one record per CDR3 protein. Of nearly 80,000 distinct CDR3 sequences in the sample, under 8.5% are singletons; the top ten hold 6.8%. This sample comprised PBMCs, obtained at surgery. These receptors were collected from a male donor with early-stage non-small cell lung cancer.

The chain uses TRBV7-6 and TRBJ2-1, with D possibly matching TRBD2 (5 bases). Trimming stripped 0 bases from V and 8 bases from J, with 8 bases between. This CDR3 has 13 residues. CDR1 and CDR2 (germline): SGHVS, FNYEAQ. The CDR3: CASSLAAADEQFF. The CDR3 DNA is TGTGCCAGCAGCTTAGCTGCAGCGGATGAGCAGTTCTTC.

This chain joins TRBV7-3 and TRBJ2-2, with 9 bases matching TRBD1. Germline lookup yields CDR1 SGHTA and CDR2 FQGTGA. The V segment lost 4 bases and the J segment 7 bases; nucleotides outside the gene matches: 4. The CDR3 runs 14 residues. The CDR3 reads CASSSGTGIGELFF. As DNA, the CDR3 is TGTGCCAGCAGCTCCGGGACAGGGATCGGGGAGCTGTTTTTT.

This clonotype was observed a handful of times. V usage is TRBV5-1 and J usage is TRBJ2-5, with 8 nucleotides matching TRBD1. The CDR3 runs 14 residues. Trimming at V came to 5 bases and at J to 3 bases, leaving 6 bases not matched to a gene. The germline V gene encodes CDR1 SGHRS and CDR2 YFSETQ. For the CDR3, the DNA is TGCGCCAGCAGACTAGACAGGGGAAAAGAGACCCAGTACTTC. Protein: CASRLDRGKETQYF.

This clonotype was seen repeatedly, ten times or more. The chain recombines TRBV12-3 or TRBV12-4 with TRBJ2-2, with a tentative D call TRBD1 (5 bases). CDR3 size: 15 residues. Trimming pared 3 bases from V and 5 bases from J, leaving 13 bases between. The CDR3 region is CASSFDRSGTGELFF. For the CDR3, the DNA is TGTGCCAGCAGTTTCGACAGATCCGGAACCGGGGAGCTGTTTTTT.